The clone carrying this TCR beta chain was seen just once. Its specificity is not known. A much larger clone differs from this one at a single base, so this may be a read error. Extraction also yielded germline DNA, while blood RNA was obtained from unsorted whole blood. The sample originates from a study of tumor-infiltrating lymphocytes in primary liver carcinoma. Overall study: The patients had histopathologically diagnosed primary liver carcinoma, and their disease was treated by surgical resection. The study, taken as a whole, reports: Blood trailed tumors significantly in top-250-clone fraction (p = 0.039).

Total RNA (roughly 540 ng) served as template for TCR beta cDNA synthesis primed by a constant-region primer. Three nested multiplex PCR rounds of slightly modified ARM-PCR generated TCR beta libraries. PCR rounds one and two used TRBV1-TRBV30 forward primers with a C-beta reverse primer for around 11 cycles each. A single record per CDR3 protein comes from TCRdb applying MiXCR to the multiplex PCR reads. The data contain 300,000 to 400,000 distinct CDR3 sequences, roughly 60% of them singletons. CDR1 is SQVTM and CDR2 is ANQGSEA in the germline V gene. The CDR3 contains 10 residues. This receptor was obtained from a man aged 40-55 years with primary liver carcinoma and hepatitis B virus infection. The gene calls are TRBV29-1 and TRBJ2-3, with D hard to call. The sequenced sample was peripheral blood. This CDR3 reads CCVDEDTQYF. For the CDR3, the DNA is TGCTGCGTTGACGAGGATACGCAGTATTTT.